Only a few counts were recorded for the clone carrying this T cell receptor (beta chain). Its cognate antigen is unknown. A Clinical Activity Score of at least 3, a NOSPECS grade of at least 4 and a duration under 3 months were recorded in the ophthalmopathy patients. Uncontrolled infection, other autoimmune disease, pregnancy or lactation led to exclusion. This sample was included in a study of T cells in Graves' hyperthyroidism and ophthalmopathy. Study information: The initial diagnosis was the point when peripheral blood was collected, ahead of any treatment.

Study-wide findings and caveats: Researchers report that a 13 V-J model separated ophthalmopathy from stable hyperthyroidism.

CDR1 is SQVTM, CDR2 ANQGSEA, per germline. Losses at the gene ends were 6 bases for V and 9 bases for J; bases not matched to a gene: 11. This CDR3 is 14 amino acids long. Amplified TCR beta CDR3 regions came from RNA transcripts. TCR CDR3 underwent first-round RT-PCR with the HTBI primer set. TCRdb called the multiplex PCR reads again in MiXCR, with one record for every CDR3 protein. The sample includes around 690,000 distinct CDR3 sequences, around 21% of them seen just once. The sequence derives from a man aged 25-45 years with Graves' ophthalmopathy. V usage is TRBV29-1 and J usage is TRBJ2-1; 10 bases agree with TRBD2. Sample: blood. DNA for the CDR3: TGCAGCGTGGGCGGGAGCGGGAGGGCCAGTGAGCAGTTCTTC. It encodes CSVGGSGRASEQFF.